A single sample gave rise to the 18 T cell receptor beta chains below, sequenced in a study of Tregs in tolerant kidney transplant recipients. Profiling relied on immunoSEQ multiplex PCR, and the TCRdb table lists in-frame clones only, not all of them. The sample includes fewer than 95,000 clones, roughly 93% seen only once; the top ten take more than 1.5%. Recipients received nonmyeloablative bone marrow transplants from related graft donors, with transient mixed chimerism. This material consisted of CD4+ T cells from blood (PBMCs), taken 12 months after the transplant. The receptors shown here come from a human patient who received a combined kidney and bone marrow transplant. Certain T cells may be donor cells from the graft.

This clone was detected once. The chain joins TRBV7-2 to TRBJ1-6; 7 nucleotides align to TRBD1. The ends lost 5 bases at V and 10 bases at J; junction bases unmatched: 11. This CDR3 has 15 residues. The germline V gene has CDR1 SGHTA and CDR2 FQGNSA. CDR3 residues: CASSAQQGTSSPLHF. CDR3 DNA sequence: TGTGCCAGCAGCGCCCAACAGGGGACAAGCTCACCCCTCCACTTT. Using reference TRBV7-2 and TRBJ1-6 for the parts outside the CDR3, the full variable domain is GAGVSQSPSNKVTEKGKDVELRCDPISGHTALYWYRQSLGQGLEFLIYFQGNSAPDKSGLPSDRFSAERTGGSVSTLTIQRTQQEDSAVYLCASSAQQGTSSPLHFGNGTRLTVT.

The chain joins TRBV5-1 to TRBJ2-2, with 9 nucleotides matching TRBD1. Germline-derived CDR1 and CDR2 are SGHRS and YFSETQ. This CDR3 contains 15 residues. Unmatched junction bases numbered 3, after V lost 3 bases and J lost 3 bases. The CDR3: CASSWRQGDTGELFF. For the CDR3, the DNA is TGCGCCAGCAGCTGGAGACAGGGGGACACCGGGGAGCTGTTTTTT.

This chain links TRBV29-1 with TRBJ2-5; 8 positions match TRBD2. In germline, CDR1 is SQVTM, CDR2 ANQGSEA. J gave up 2 bases and V 5 bases, and 10 bases lay outside the gene matches. The CDR3 runs 15 residues. CDR3 region: CSVLGGLELQETQYF. CDR3 bases: TGCAGCGTTTTGGGGGGACTAGAGTTACAAGAGACCCAGTACTTC.

This clone was seen a single time. V and J are TRBV7-3 and TRBJ2-5; 7 positions agree with TRBD2. Looked up from germline, CDR1 is SGHTA and CDR2 is FQGTGA. V lost 6 bases, J lost 2 bases, and 12 bases stayed unmatched. There are 16 residues in the CDR3. The CDR3 region is CASSPGELAWQETQYF. CDR3 nucleotides: TGTGCCAGCAGTCCCGGCGAACTAGCGTGGCAAGAGACCCAGTACTTC. Full variable domain (remainder filled in from reference TRBV7-3 and TRBJ2-5): GAGVSQTPSNKVTEKGKYVELRCDPISGHTALYWYRQSLGQGPEFLIYFQGTGAADDSGLPNDRFFAVRPEGSVSTLKIQRTERGDSAVYLCASSPGELAWQETQYFGPGTRLLVL.

The V gene is TRBV2, the J gene TRBJ1-2; maybe TRBD1 (5 bases). Per the germline V gene, CDR1 is SNHLY and CDR2 is FYNNEI. This CDR3 spans 14 amino acids. V lost 1 base and J lost 2, with 8 bases in between. CDR3 coding DNA: TGTGCCAGCAGTGAAGAACGGACAAACTATGGCTACACCTTC. Its translation is CASSEERTNYGYTF.

This clone was seen once. The chain is built from TRBV5-1 and TRBJ2-7; the match to TRBD1 covers 7 bases. The CDR3 spans 13 residues. Germline V CDR1 and CDR2: SGHRS, YFSETQ. V lost 4 bases, J lost 2 bases, and 3 bases stayed unmatched. In DNA form, the CDR3 reads TGCGCCAGCAGCCCTGACAGGGCCTACGAGCAGTACTTC. Its translation: CASSPDRAYEQYF.

The chain links TRBV5-1 to TRBJ2-7, with TRBD2 matching over 12 bases. Germline-derived CDR1 and CDR2 are SGHRS and YFSETQ. V lost 1 base and J lost 2; bases outside the gene matches: 4. CDR3 length equals 16 residues. The DNA of the CDR3 is TGCGCCAGCAGCTTGAGGACTAGCGGGACAACCTACGAGCAGTACTTC. Translated: CASSLRTSGTTYEQYF.

The chain employs TRBV4-3 and TRBJ2-3, with TRBD2 matching 10 bases. With 2 bases clipped from V and 0 bases from J, the junction kept 20 bases outside the gene matches. The CDR3 totals 22 residues. Germline V gene lookup returns CDR1 LGHNA and CDR2 YSLEER. CDR3 residues: CASSQRNIRVWTSGISTDTQYF. DNA for the CDR3: TGCGCCAGCAGCCAAAGGAACATTCGGGTCTGGACTAGCGGAATAAGCACAGATACGCAGTATTTT.

The chain is built from TRBV7-3 and TRBJ2-1, with D possibly being TRBD2 (5 bases). CDR3 length equals 11 residues. Germline lookup yields CDR1 SGHTA and CDR2 FQGTGA. Trimming cost V 5 bases and J 7 bases, with 6 bases left between them. CDR3 nucleotides: TGTGCCAGCAGCCCGGGGAATGAGCAGTTCTTC. Amino acids: CASSPGNEQFF.

This rearrangement joins TRBV5-1 to TRBJ2-5, with D perhaps matching TRBD2 (6 bases). The germline V and J ends were trimmed by 1 base and 5 bases, with 12 bases remaining between them. Germline V gene lookup returns CDR1 SGHRS and CDR2 YFSETQ. The CDR3 totals 14 residues. The CDR3 sequence is CASSLSSGGETQYF. The CDR3 nucleotides read TGCGCCAGCAGCTTGAGTAGCGGTGGGGAGACCCAGTACTTC.

This chain uses TRBV7-9 with TRBJ2-5; D may be TRBD2 (5 bases). CDR3 length: 14 residues. V lost 5 bases to trimming and J lost 4 bases, with 14 bases between them. Germline-derived CDR1 and CDR2 are SEHNR and FQNEAQ (reference sequence). The CDR3 loop is CASSGSVFVETQYF. The DNA for the CDR3 is TGTGCCAGCAGCGGTAGCGTGTTTGTAGAGACCCAGTACTTC.

This clone was observed a single time. The chain carries TRBV27 and TRBJ2-1; 7 nucleotides line up with TRBD2. Per the germline V gene, CDR1 is MNHEY and CDR2 is SMNVEV (reference sequence). V lost 4 bases and J lost 7; bases outside the gene matches: 4. This CDR3 spans 13 amino acids. CDR3 region: CASSSRGVNEQFF. The CDR3 nucleotides are TGTGCCAGCAGTTCACGGGGGGTGAATGAGCAGTTCTTC.

The genes are TRBV11-3 and TRBJ2-5; TRBD2 aligns across 10 bases. From germline, CDR1 is SGHNT and CDR2 YENEEA. With 5 bases clipped from V and 1 base from J, the junction kept 7 bases outside the gene matches. The CDR3 extends over 16 amino acids. CDR3 in amino acids: CASSAPIAGGQETQYF. Here the CDR3 DNA reads TGTGCCAGCAGCGCTCCAATAGCGGGAGGCCAAGAGACCCAGTACTTC.

The V call is TRBV10-3, the J call TRBJ2-7, with D maybe TRBD2 (6 bases). This CDR3 has 15 amino acids. Trimming cost V 2 bases and J 4 bases, with 15 bases left between them. Germline-derived CDR1 and CDR2 are ENHRY and SYGVKD. This CDR3 is CAISEPPGVAYEQYF. DNA of the CDR3: TGTGCCATCAGTGAGCCGCCGGGGGTGGCATACGAGCAGTACTTC.

This clone was found once. This chain connects TRBV5-4 to TRBJ2-2, with 8 bases fitting TRBD1. This CDR3 has 15 amino acids. Losses at the gene ends were 3 bases for V and 2 bases for J; bases not matched to a gene: 3. Germline values: CDR1 SGHNT, CDR2 YYREEE (reference sequence). CDR3 nucleotide sequence: TGTGCCAGCAGCTGGGACAGGTTAAACACCGGGGAGCTGTTTTTT. Encoded protein: CASSWDRLNTGELFF.

The V call is TRBV5-1, the J call TRBJ2-3, with 8 bases fitting TRBD2. With V trimmed by 4 bases and J by 4 bases, 5 bases remained unmatched. CDR1 is SGHRS and CDR2 is YFSETQ in the germline V gene. This CDR3 region has 14 residues. This CDR3 reads CASSLGLAADTQYF. In nucleotides, the CDR3 is TGCGCCAGCAGCCTAGGACTAGCAGCAGATACGCAGTATTTT.

This chain joins TRBV7-9 and TRBJ2-7; 9 bases line up with TRBD1. Unmatched junction bases numbered 4, after V lost 6 bases and J lost 4 bases. Germline lookup yields CDR1 SEHNR and CDR2 FQNEAQ (reference sequence). The CDR3 spans 13 residues. The DNA of the CDR3 is TGTGCCAGCAGGGCGGGACAGGGTTACGAGCAGTACTTC. It codes for CASRAGQGYEQYF. Supplemented by reference TRBV7-9 and TRBJ2-7, the full variable domain reads DTGVSQNPRHKITKRGQNVTFRCDPISEHNRLYWYRQTLGQGPEFLTYFQNEAQLEKSRLLSDRFSAERPKGSFSTLEIQRTEQGDSAMYLCASRAGQGYEQYFGPGTRLTVT.

This rearrangement joins TRBV7-3 to TRBJ1-1, with D unclear. This CDR3 spans 13 amino acids. Trimming stripped 6 bases from V and 1 base from J, with 9 bases between. The germline V gene encodes CDR1 SGHTA and CDR2 FQGTGA. The CDR3 sequence: CASRSSWNTEAFF. The CDR3 DNA reads TGTGCCAGCAGATCATCATGGAACACTGAAGCTTTCTTT. The full variable domain, rest sourced from reference TRBV7-3 and TRBJ1-1, is GAGVSQTPSNKVTEKGKYVELRCDPISGHTALYWYRQSLGQGPEFLIYFQGTGAADDSGLPNDRFFAVRPEGSVSTLKIQRTERGDSAVYLCASRSSWNTEAFFGQGTRLTVV.